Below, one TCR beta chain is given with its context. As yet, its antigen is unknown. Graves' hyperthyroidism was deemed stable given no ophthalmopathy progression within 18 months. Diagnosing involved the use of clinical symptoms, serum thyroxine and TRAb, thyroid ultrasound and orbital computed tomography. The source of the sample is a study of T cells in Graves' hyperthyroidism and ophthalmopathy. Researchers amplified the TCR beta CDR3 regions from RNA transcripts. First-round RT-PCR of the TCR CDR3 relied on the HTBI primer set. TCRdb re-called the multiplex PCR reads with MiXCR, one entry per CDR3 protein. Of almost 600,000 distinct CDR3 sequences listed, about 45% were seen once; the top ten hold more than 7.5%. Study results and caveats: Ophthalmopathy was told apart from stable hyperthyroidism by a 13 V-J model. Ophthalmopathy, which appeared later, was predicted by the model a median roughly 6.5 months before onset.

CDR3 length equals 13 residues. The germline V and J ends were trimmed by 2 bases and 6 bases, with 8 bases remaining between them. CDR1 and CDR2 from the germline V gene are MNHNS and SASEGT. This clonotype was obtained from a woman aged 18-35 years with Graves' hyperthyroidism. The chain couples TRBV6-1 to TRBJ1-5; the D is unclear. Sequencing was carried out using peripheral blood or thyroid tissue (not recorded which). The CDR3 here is CASSEIGSQPQHF. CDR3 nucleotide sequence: TGTGCCAGCAGTGAAATCGGCAGTCAGCCCCAGCATTTT.